What follows are 26 T cell receptor beta chains derived from one specimen sequenced in a study of cytotoxic CD8 clonotypes in ibrutinib-treated CLL. Measured with immunoSEQ multiplex PCR; TCRdb has only the in-frame clones, and not every one. Of approximately 15,000 clones in the sample, around 81% were seen once. The sample here was PBMCs, taken before ibrutinib treatment. The receptors come from a human donor with chronic lymphocytic leukemia.

The chain carries TRBV12-5 and TRBJ2-1; 8 bases line up with TRBD1. J lost 3 bases, V lost 7 bases, and 5 bases had no gene match. This CDR3 region has 14 residues. Per germline, CDR1 LGHNT and CDR2 FRNRAP. CDR3 nucleotides: TGTGCTAGTGCCTTGGACAGGGTCTACAATGAGCAGTTCTTC. Translating gives CASALDRVYNEQFF.

This chain uses TRBV4-2 with TRBJ2-7, with 8 bases identical to TRBD2. The CDR3 contains 15 residues. Unmatched junction bases numbered 4, after V lost 0 bases and J lost 3 bases. The germline CDR1 and CDR2 sequences are LGHNA and YNFKEQ. The DNA for the CDR3 is TGTGCCAGCAGCCAAGAATCGGGACTAGTCTACGAGCAGTACTTC. Translating gives CASSQESGLVYEQYF.

The CDR3 nucleotides read TGTGCCAGTAGCCCTGGACGGACTAGCACAGATACGCAGTATTTT. This sequence encodes CASSPGRTSTDTQYF. V gene TRBV19 combines with J gene TRBJ2-3; perhaps TRBD2 as D (5 bases). Per the germline V gene, CDR1 is LNHDA and CDR2 is SQIVND (reference sequence). The CDR3 is 15 residues long. V shed 6 bases and J shed 0 bases, with 13 bases lying between them.

This chain joins TRBV27 and TRBJ2-1; 12 positions match TRBD2. Germline CDR1 reads MNHEY; CDR2 reads SMNVEV (reference sequence). V shed 4 bases and J 4 bases; nucleotides not matched to a gene: 2. This CDR3 is 15 amino acids long. CDR3 sequence: CASSSLAGGYNEQFF. CDR3 nucleotide sequence: TGTGCCAGCAGTTCACTAGCGGGAGGTTACAATGAGCAGTTCTTC.

The CDR3 region has the DNA TGTGCCACCCACGCTAGCCCCCGTCCAGATACGCAGTATTTT. Protein: CATHASPRPDTQYF. The chain has TRBV27 and TRBJ2-3, with D possibly TRBD2 on 5 matching bases. Trimming left V 10 bases short and J 4 bases short, with 18 bases between. CDR3 length equals 14 residues. CDR1 MNHEY and CDR2 SMNVEV come from the germline V gene (reference sequence).

This chain links TRBV2 with TRBJ1-1; 7 bases agree with TRBD1. V lost 6 bases and J lost 1; bases outside the gene matches: 2. The length of the CDR3 is 13 residues. Germline V CDR1 and CDR2: SNHLY, FYNNEI. CDR3 amino acids: CASRGGANTEAFF. The CDR3 DNA is TGTGCCAGCAGAGGGGGCGCGAACACTGAAGCTTTCTTT.

The chain couples TRBV7-2 to TRBJ2-3, with 11 bases lining up with TRBD2. From germline, CDR1 is SGHTA and CDR2 FQGNSA. The ends lost 8 bases at V and 3 bases at J; junction bases unmatched: 7. The CDR3 extends over 15 amino acids. As DNA, the CDR3 is TGTGCCAGCCATCGAACTAGCGGGAGTACAGATACGCAGTATTTT. It specifies CASHRTSGSTDTQYF. The entire variable domain, with the rest obtained from reference TRBV7-2 and TRBJ2-3, is as follows: GAGVSQSPSNKVTEKGKDVELRCDPISGHTALYWYRQSLGQGLEFLIYFQGNSAPDKSGLPSDRFSAERTGGSVSTLTIQRTQQEDSAVYLCASHRTSGSTDTQYFGPGTRLTVL.

V is TRBV11-2 and J is TRBJ2-1; D is perhaps TRBD1 (6 bases). The V end was cut by 1 base, the J end by 10 bases, with 17 bases between. Germline V gene lookup returns CDR1 SGHAT and CDR2 FQNNGV. The CDR3 is made up of 15 amino acids. The CDR3 sequence is CASSLGTGLPWEQFF. The CDR3 region has the DNA TGTGCCAGCAGCTTAGGCACAGGGCTTCCGTGGGAGCAGTTCTTC.

The rearrangement uses TRBV4-3 and TRBJ2-7; D ambiguous. CDR1 is LGHNA and CDR2 is YSLEER in the germline V gene. Between the trimmed V and J ends, which lost 0 bases and 3 bases, there was a span of 12 bases. This CDR3 is built from 15 residues. Here the CDR3 DNA reads TGCGCCAGCAGCCAAGATTTAGGTACCCACTACGAGCAGTACTTC. Translated, it gives CASSQDLGTHYEQYF.

The chain employs TRBV7-9 and TRBJ1-1, with unresolved D. The CDR3 length is 12 residues. Between the trimmed V and J ends, which lost 7 bases and 0 bases, there was a span of 6 bases. Germline values: CDR1 SEHNR, CDR2 FQNEAQ (reference sequence). CDR3 residues: CASNGLNTEAFF. In nucleotides, the CDR3 is TGTGCCAGCAACGGTCTGAACACTGAAGCTTTCTTT.

This chain links TRBV28 with TRBJ1-2; D is unclear. Germline CDR1 is MDHEN and CDR2 is SYDVKM. The CDR3 length is 11 residues. V was shortened by 5 bases and J by 4 bases, with 5 bases between the two germline ends. The CDR3: CASSGIYGYTF. Written as DNA, the CDR3 is TGTGCCAGCAGTGGCATCTATGGCTACACCTTC.

In its sample, this clone was seen a few times. This sequence joins TRBV4-2 and TRBJ1-2; D not resolved. The CDR3 consists of 14 residues. The germline V gene has CDR1 LGHNA and CDR2 YNFKEQ. Trimming removed 1 base at V and 7 bases at J, with 13 bases between. As DNA, the CDR3 is TGTGCCAGCAGCCAAGGGGTAGGGATTTCTGGCTACACCTTC. Its translation is CASSQGVGISGYTF.

The V gene is TRBV4-1, the J gene TRBJ2-1; 10 bases line up with TRBD2. Trimming took 0 bases from V and 4 from J; bases not matched to a gene: 12. From germline, CDR1 is MGHRA and CDR2 YSYEKL. This CDR3 spans 19 amino acids. The CDR3 DNA sequence: TGCGCCAGCAGCCAAGATCTTTCTAGCGGGAGACCGTTGTACAATGAGCAGTTCTTC. As protein: CASSQDLSSGRPLYNEQFF.

The chain links TRBV2 to TRBJ2-7; possible D gene TRBD2, 5 bases. CDR1 is SNHLY, CDR2 FYNNEI, per germline. The CDR3 is 13 amino acids. The ends were cut back, 7 bases at V and 7 bases at J, with 17 bases in the middle. CDR3 nucleotide sequence: TGTGCCAGCAATCCTACTGGCAAGCGGGAGCAGTACTTC. Encoded protein: CASNPTGKREQYF. Combining the CDR3 with reference TRBV2 and TRBJ2-7 gives the whole variable domain EPEVTQTPSHQVTQMGQEVILRCVPISNHLYFYWYRQILGQKVEFLVSFYNNEISEKSEIFDDQFSVERPDGSNFTLKIRSTKLEDSAMYFCASNPTGKREQYFGPGTRLTVT.

This clone was found once. The V call is TRBV6-6, the J call TRBJ2-7; the D gene is possibly TRBD2 (6 bases). V was pared by 5 bases and J by 2 bases, with 10 bases between. CDR1 is MNHNY, CDR2 SVGAGI, per germline (reference sequence). This CDR3 spans 13 amino acids. CDR3 region: CASSPGVTYEQYF. The CDR3 DNA is TGTGCCAGCAGTCCGGGGGTTACCTACGAGCAGTACTTC.

This chain's CDR3 is CASSEGRNQPQHF. The CDR3 coding sequence is TGTGCCAGCAGTGAGGGCCGCAATCAGCCCCAGCATTTT. This chain joins TRBV6-4 and TRBJ1-5; D is uncertain. Germline CDR1 reads MRHNA; CDR2 reads SNTAGT. The CDR3 runs to 13 residues. Trimming took off 3 bases at V and 2 bases at J, with 5 bases between the two ends.

The chain is built from TRBV27 and TRBJ2-5; D is ambiguous. This CDR3 is built from 11 residues. Germline loops: CDR1 MNHEY, CDR2 SMNVEV (reference sequence). V lost 9 bases and J lost 4, with 9 bases in between. The CDR3 spells CASAWRETQYF. The CDR3 bases are TGTGCCAGTGCGTGGCGAGAGACCCAGTACTTC.

This rearrangement joins TRBV7-9 to TRBJ2-1; 7 bases are shared with TRBD1. The V and J ends lost 11 bases and 0 bases, in that order; junction bases with no gene match: 10. The germline V gene has CDR1 SEHNR and CDR2 FQNEAQ (reference sequence). The CDR3 runs to 15 residues. CDR3 coding DNA: TGTGCCTTTCACAGGGGATCGAGCTCCTACAATGAGCAGTTCTTC. This translates into CAFHRGSSSYNEQFF.

This chain joins TRBV28 and TRBJ2-3; the match to TRBD2 covers 7 bases. V was pared by 2 bases and J by 1 base, with 6 bases of the junction left unmatched. This CDR3 has 16 amino acids. Germline V gene data show CDR1 as MDHEN and CDR2 as SYDVKM. CDR3: CASSLDLAGGTDTQYF. The CDR3 DNA reads as TGTGCCAGCAGTTTAGACCTTGCGGGAGGCACAGATACGCAGTATTTT.

This clone has a single count. V gene TRBV10-1 combines with J gene TRBJ2-2; 7 bases map to TRBD1. Looked up from germline, CDR1 is WNHNN and CDR2 is SYGVQD (reference sequence). Trimming cost V 5 bases and J 3 bases; bases outside gene matches: 3. The CDR3 is made up of 14 amino acids. The CDR3, as DNA: TGCGCCAGCAGTTCCGGGACAGACACCGGGGAGCTGTTTTTT. It specifies CASSSGTDTGELFF.

The chain employs TRBV2 and TRBJ2-7; possibly TRBD1 for D (5 bases). V shed 10 bases and J shed 3 bases, with 19 bases lying between them. The CDR3 totals 14 residues. Germline CDR1 reads SNHLY; CDR2 reads FYNNEI. CDR3 sequence reads: CATSLGGADYEQYF. CDR3 sequence (DNA): TGTGCCACAAGTCTAGGTGGGGCCGACTACGAGCAGTACTTC.

The chain links TRBV14 to TRBJ2-3; the D gene is possibly TRBD1 (5 bases). Trimming cost V 0 bases and J 7 bases, with 8 bases left between them. Per the germline V gene, CDR1 is SGHDN and CDR2 is FVKESK. The CDR3 length is 13 residues. CDR3 DNA: TGTGCCAGCAGCCAAGATGGGGCCAATACGCAGTATTTT. Its protein product is CASSQDGANTQYF.

CDR3 nucleotides: TGCGCCAGCAGCCAAGATTCAGGGATTTCCTACGAGCAGTACTTC. This gives the protein CASSQDSGISYEQYF. V usage is TRBV4-1 and J usage is TRBJ2-7, with D possibly being TRBD1 (5 bases). V was shortened by 0 bases and J by 1 base, with 10 bases between the two germline ends. Germline values: CDR1 MGHRA, CDR2 YSYEKL. This CDR3 is 15 amino acids long.

The rearrangement uses TRBV12-5 and TRBJ2-6; the D is unclear. Deletions cut 0 bases from V and 2 bases from J, with 11 bases between. Germline lookup yields CDR1 LGHNT and CDR2 FRNRAP. The CDR3 sequence is 17 residues long. This chain's CDR3 is CASGLVRVGPGANVLTF. The CDR3 nucleotides are TGTGCTAGTGGTTTGGTACGGGTAGGACCTGGGGCCAACGTCCTGACTTTC.

The V gene is TRBV2, the J gene TRBJ2-2, with D perhaps TRBD1 (7 bases). This CDR3 contains 16 residues. Germline loops: CDR1 SNHLY, CDR2 FYNNEI. V was shortened by 7 bases and J by 2 bases, with 17 bases between the two germline ends. DNA of the CDR3: TGTGCCAGCACCTCGCAGGGGGGTGGCAACACCGGGGAGCTGTTTTTT. It yields the protein CASTSQGGGNTGELFF.

The chain couples TRBV4-2 to TRBJ2-7; TRBD2 might be the D (6 bases). From germline, CDR1 is LGHNA and CDR2 YNFKEQ. With 4 bases removed from V and 0 bases from J, the gap between germline ends came to 19 bases. This CDR3 comprises 17 residues. The CDR3 sequence: CASSPSSGQGGSYEQYF. For the CDR3, the DNA is TGTGCCAGCAGCCCCTCGAGCGGGCAGGGTGGCTCCTACGAGCAGTACTTC.